This T cell receptor beta chain was identified during a study of identical twins. General study results and limits: Potential partial confounding of zero-insertion analyses by invariant MAIT and iNKT cells was noted.

This clonotype was observed a handful of times. Its specificity is not known. A universal primer site came from template switching; cDNA carried unique molecular identifiers. TCRdb redid the calling of the 5' RACE reads with MiXCR, one entry per CDR3 protein. The sample consists of some 500,000 distinct CDR3 sequences, approximately 15% of them appearing once. In germline, CDR1 is SQVTM, CDR2 ANQGSEA. Trimming at V came to 5 bases and at J to 6 bases, leaving 0 bases not matched to a gene. The CDR3 loop spans 11 amino acids. These data also formed part of another study, on yellow fever vaccine responses in identical twins.

The source is a woman between 18 and 29 years old in good health. The chain employs TRBV29-1 and TRBJ2-4, with 8 bases lining up with TRBD1. The sequenced sample consisted of CD4+ T cells sorted from blood. The CDR3 loop is CSVQGANIQYF. The CDR3 bases are TGCAGCGTTCAGGGGGCAAACATTCAGTACTTC.